This T cell receptor (beta chain) originates from a study of blood T cell repertoires in COVID-19. Study-wide context: The samples span acute and convalescent COVID-19 from the United States, Italy and Spain.

Trimming pared 5 bases from V and 5 bases from J, leaving 19 bases between. The CDR3 totals 15 residues. CDR1 and CDR2 from the germline V gene are LGHDT and YNNKEL (reference sequence). Repertoires were generated with immunoSEQ multiplex PCR, while TCRdb's copy carries only in-frame clones and drops some. The repertoire holds 9,500 to 13,000 clones, with approximately 88% as singletons. The receptor was isolated from a human donor in a cohort sampled during active COVID-19. This chain uses TRBV3-1 (or the pseudogene TRBV3-2) with TRBJ2-7; D perhaps matches TRBD2 (5 bases). The source material was peripheral blood. The CDR3 region is CASSSFAAAGNEQYF. The CDR3 DNA follows: TGTGCCAGCAGCTCGTTCGCCGCGGCGGGCAACGAGCAGTACTTC.